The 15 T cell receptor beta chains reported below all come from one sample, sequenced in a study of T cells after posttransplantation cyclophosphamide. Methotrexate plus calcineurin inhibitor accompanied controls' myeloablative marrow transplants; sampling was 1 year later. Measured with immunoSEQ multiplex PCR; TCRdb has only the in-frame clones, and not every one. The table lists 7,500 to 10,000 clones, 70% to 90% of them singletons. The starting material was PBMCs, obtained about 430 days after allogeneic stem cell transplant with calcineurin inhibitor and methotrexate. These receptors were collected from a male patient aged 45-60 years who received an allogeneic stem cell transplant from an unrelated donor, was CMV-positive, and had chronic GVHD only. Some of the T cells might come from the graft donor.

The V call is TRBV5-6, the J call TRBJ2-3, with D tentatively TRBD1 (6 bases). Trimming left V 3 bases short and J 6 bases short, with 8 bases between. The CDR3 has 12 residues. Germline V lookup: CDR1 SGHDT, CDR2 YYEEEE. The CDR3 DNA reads TGTGCCAGCAGCTCGCAGGGGGATACGCAGTATTTT. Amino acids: CASSSQGDTQYF.

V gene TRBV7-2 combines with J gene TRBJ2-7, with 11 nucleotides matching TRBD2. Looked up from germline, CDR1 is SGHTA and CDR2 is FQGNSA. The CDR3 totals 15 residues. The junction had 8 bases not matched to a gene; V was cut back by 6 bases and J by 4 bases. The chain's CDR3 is CASSSGTSGAYEQYF. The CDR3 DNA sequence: TGTGCCAGCAGTTCGGGGACTAGCGGCGCTTACGAGCAGTACTTC.

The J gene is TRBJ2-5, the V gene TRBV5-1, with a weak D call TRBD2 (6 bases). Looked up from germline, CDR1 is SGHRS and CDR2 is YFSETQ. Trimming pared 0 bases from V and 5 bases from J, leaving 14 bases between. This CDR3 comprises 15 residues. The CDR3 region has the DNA TGCGCCAGCAGCTTGGCCTGGGGCGGGGTGGAGACCCAGTACTTC. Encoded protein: CASSLAWGGVETQYF.

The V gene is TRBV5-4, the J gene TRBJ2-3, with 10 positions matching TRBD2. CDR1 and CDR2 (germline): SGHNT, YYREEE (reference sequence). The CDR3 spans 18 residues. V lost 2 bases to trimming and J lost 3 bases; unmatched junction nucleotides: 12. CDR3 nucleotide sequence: TGTGCCAGCAGCTTCCGAAGCGGGGGGGTCAGAGGGACAGATACGCAGTATTTT. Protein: CASSFRSGGVRGTDTQYF.

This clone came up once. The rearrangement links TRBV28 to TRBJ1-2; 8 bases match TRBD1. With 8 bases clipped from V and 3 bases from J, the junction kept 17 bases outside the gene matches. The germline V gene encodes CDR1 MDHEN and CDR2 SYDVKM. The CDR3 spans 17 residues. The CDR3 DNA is TGTGCCAGCTCCTCTCTGGACAGGGCCAATGGGGACTATGGCTACACCTTC. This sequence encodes CASSSLDRANGDYGYTF.

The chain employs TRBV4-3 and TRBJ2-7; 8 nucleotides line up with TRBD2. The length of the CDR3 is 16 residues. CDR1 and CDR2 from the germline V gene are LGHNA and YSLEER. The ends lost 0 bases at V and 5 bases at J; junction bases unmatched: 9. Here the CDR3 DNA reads TGCGCCAGCAGCCAAGAAGTCTGGCGGGAGGTTGACGAGCAGTACTTC. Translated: CASSQEVWREVDEQYF.

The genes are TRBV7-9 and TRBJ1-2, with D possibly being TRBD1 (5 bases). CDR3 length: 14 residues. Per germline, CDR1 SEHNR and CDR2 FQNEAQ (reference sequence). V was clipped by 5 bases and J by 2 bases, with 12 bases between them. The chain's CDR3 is CASSQDGQNYGYTF. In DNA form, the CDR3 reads TGTGCCAGCAGCCAAGATGGACAAAACTATGGCTACACCTTC.

CDR3 region: CASSPETGILQPQHF. In nucleotides, the CDR3 is TGTGCCAGCAGCCCCGAGACAGGTATACTTCAGCCCCAGCATTTT. This chain connects TRBV4-2 to TRBJ1-5; D perhaps matches TRBD1 (6 bases). Per the germline V gene, CDR1 is LGHNA and CDR2 is YNFKEQ. CDR3 length: 15 amino acids. V was clipped by 4 bases and J by 6 bases, with 16 bases between them.

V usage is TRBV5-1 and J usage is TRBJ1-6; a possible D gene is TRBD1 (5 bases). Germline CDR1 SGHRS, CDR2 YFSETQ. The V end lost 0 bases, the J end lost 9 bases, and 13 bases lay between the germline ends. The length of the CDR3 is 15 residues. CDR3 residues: CASSLAQVAGSPLHF. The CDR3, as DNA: TGCGCCAGCAGCTTGGCACAGGTAGCCGGTTCACCCCTCCACTTT.

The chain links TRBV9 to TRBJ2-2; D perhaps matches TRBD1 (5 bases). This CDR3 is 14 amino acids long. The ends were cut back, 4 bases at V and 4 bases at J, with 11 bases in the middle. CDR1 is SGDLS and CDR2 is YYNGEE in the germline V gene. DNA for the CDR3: TGTGCCAGCAGCTTACGACAGTTCACCGGGGAGCTGTTTTTT. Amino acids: CASSLRQFTGELFF.

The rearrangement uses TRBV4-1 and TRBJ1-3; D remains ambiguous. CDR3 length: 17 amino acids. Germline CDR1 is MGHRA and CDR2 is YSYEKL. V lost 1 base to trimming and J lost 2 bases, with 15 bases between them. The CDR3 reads CASSQGYFTVAGNTIYF. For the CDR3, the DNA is TGCGCCAGCAGCCAAGGCTATTTTACGGTGGCTGGAAACACCATATATTTT.

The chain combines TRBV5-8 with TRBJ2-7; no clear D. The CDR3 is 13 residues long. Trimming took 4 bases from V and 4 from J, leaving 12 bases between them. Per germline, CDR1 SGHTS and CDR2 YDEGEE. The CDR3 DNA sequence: TGTGCCAGCAGCCTGGTGACTGGGTACGAGCAGTACTTC. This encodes CASSLVTGYEQYF.

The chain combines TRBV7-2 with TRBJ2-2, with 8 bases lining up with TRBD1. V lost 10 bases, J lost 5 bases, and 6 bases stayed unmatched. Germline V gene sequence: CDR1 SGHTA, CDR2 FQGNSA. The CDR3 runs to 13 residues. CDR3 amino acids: CATGQGNTGELFF. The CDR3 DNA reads TGTGCCACCGGACAGGGTAATACCGGGGAGCTGTTTTTT.

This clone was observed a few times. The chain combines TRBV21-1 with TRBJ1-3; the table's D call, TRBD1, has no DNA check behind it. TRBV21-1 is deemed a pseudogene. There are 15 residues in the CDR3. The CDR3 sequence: CASSIEGAGGNTIYF. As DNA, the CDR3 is TGTGCCAGCAGCATTGAGGGGGCTGGGGGAAACACCATATATTTT.

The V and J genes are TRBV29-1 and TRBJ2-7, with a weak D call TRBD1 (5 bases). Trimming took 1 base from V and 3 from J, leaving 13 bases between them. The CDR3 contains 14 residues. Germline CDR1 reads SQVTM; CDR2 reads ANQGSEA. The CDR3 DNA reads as TGCAGCGTTGAAGGCCAGGGTGAAGGCTACGAGCAGTACTTC. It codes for CSVEGQGEGYEQYF.